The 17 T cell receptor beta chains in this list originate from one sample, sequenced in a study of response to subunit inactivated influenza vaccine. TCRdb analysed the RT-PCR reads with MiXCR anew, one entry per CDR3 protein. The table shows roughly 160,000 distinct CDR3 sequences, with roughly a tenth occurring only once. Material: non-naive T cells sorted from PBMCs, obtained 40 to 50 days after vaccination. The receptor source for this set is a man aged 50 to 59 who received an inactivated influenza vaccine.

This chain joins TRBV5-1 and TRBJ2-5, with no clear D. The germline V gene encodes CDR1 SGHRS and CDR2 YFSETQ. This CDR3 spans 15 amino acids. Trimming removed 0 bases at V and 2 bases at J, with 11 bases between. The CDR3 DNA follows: TGCGCCAGCAGCTTGGGAGTCGGCATACAAGAGACCCAGTACTTC. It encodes CASSLGVGIQETQYF.

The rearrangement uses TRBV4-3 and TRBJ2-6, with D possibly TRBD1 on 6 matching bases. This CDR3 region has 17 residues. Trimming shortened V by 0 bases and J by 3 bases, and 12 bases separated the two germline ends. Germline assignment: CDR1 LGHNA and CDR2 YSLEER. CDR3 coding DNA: TGCGCCAGCAGCCAAGATATTTGGGGGCTTGGGGCCAACGTCCTGACTTTC. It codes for CASSQDIWGLGANVLTF.

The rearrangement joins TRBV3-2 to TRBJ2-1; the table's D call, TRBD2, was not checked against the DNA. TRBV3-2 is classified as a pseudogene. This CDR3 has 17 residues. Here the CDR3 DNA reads TGTGCCAGCAGCCGCCCCAGACTAGCGGGAGGGGCCAATGAGCAGTTCTTC. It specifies CASSRPRLAGGANEQFF.

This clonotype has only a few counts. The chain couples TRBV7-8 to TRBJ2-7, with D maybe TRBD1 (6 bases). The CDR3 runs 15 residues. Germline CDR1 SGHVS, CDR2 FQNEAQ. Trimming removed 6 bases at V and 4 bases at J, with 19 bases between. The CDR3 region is CASSARGSSRYEQYF. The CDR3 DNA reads TGTGCCAGCAGTGCGAGGGGGTCTAGTAGGTACGAGCAGTACTTC.

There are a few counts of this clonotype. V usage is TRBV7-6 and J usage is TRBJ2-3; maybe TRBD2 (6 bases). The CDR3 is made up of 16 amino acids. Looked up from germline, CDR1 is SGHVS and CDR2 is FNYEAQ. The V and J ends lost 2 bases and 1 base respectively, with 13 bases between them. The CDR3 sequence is CASSLKSGSGTDTQYF. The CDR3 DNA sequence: TGTGCCAGCAGCTTAAAATCCGGGAGCGGCACAGATACGCAGTATTTT. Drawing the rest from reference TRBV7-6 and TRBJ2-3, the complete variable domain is GAGVSQSPRYKVTKRGQDVALRCDPISGHVSLYWYRQALGQGPEFLTYFNYEAQQDKSGLPNDRFSAERPEGSISTLTIQRTEQRDSAMYRCASSLKSGSGTDTQYFGPGTRLTVL.

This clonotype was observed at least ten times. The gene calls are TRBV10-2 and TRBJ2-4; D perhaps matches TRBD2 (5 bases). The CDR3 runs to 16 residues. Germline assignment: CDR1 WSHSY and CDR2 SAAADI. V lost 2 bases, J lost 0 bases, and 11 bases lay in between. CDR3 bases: TGCGCCAGCAGTGAGGGGGAAGGACTAGCCAAAAACATTCAGTACTTC. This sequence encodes CASSEGEGLAKNIQYF.

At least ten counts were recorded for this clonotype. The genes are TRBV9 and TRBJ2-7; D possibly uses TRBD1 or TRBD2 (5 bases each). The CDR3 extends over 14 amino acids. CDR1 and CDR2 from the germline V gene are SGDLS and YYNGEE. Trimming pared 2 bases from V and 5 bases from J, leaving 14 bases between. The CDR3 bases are TGTGCCAGCAGCGTGGGGGTAGTTATGCACGAGCAGTACTTC. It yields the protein CASSVGVVMHEQYF.

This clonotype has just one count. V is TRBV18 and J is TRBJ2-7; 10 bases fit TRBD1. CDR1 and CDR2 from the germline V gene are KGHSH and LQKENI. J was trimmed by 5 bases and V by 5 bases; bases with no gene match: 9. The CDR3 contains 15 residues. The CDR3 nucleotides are TGTGCCAGCTCAACGGGGACAGGGGCGAACAACGAGCAGTACTTC. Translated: CASSTGTGANNEQYF.

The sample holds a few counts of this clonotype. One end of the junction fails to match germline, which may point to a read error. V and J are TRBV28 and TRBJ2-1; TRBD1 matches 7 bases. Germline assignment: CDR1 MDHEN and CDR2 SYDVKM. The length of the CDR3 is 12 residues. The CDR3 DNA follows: TGTGCCAGCAGTGTATTACAGGGGTTCCTCACCTTC. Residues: CASSVLQGFLTF.

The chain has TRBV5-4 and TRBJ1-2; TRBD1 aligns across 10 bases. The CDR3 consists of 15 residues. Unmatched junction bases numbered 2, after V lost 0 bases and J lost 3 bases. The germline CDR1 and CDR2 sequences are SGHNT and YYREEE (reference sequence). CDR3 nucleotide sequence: TGTGCCAGCAGCTTGGGACAGGGGGCCGACTATGGCTACACCTTC. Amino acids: CASSLGQGADYGYTF.

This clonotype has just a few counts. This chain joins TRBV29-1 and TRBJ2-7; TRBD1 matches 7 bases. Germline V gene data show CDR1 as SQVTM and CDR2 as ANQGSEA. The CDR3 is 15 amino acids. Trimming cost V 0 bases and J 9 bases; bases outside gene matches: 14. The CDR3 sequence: CSVEDTAGTAVGQYF. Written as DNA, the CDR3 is TGCAGCGTTGAAGACACCGCCGGGACAGCGGTCGGGCAGTACTTC.

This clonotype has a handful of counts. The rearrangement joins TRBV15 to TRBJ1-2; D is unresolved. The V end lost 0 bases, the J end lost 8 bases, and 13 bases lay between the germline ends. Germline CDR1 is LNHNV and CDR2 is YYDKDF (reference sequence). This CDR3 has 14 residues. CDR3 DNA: TGTGCCACCAGCAGAGACAGTCCTCTTACAGGCTACACCTTC. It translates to CATSRDSPLTGYTF. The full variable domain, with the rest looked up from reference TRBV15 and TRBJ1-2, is DAMVIQNPRYQVTQFGKPVTLSCSQTLNHNVMYWYQQKSSQAPKLLFHYYDKDFNNEADTPDNFQSRRPNTSFCFLDIRSPGLGDTAMYLCATSRDSPLTGYTFGSGTRLTVV.

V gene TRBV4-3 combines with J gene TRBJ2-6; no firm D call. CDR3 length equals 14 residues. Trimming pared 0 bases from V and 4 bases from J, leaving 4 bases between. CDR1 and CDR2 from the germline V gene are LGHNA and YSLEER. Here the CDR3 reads CASSQEGGANVLTF. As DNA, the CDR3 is TGCGCCAGCAGCCAAGAGGGCGGGGCCAACGTCCTGACTTTC.

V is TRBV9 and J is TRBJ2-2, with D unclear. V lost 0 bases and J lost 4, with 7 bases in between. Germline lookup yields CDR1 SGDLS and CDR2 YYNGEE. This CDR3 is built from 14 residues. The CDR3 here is CASSVARITGELFF. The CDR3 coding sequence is TGTGCCAGCAGCGTAGCCAGGATCACCGGGGAGCTGTTTTTT.

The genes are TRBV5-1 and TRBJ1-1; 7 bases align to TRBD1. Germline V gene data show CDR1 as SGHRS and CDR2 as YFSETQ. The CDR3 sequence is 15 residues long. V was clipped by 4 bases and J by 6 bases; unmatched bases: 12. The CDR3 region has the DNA TGCGCCAGCAGCCGGGACAGACGGATGGGCTCTGAAGCTTTCTTT. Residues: CASSRDRRMGSEAFF. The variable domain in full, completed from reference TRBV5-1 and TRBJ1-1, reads KAGVTQTPRYLIKTRGQQVTLSCSPISGHRSVSWYQQTPGQGLQFLFEYFSETQRNKGNFPGRFSGRQFSNSRSEMNVSTLELGDSALYLCASSRDRRMGSEAFFGQGTRLTVV.

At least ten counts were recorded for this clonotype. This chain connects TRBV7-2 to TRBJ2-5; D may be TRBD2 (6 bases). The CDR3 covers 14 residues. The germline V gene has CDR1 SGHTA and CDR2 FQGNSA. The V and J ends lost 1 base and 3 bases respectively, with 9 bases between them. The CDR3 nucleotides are TGTGCCAGCAGCTTAGGGACTACAAAAGAGACCCAGTACTTC. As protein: CASSLGTTKETQYF.

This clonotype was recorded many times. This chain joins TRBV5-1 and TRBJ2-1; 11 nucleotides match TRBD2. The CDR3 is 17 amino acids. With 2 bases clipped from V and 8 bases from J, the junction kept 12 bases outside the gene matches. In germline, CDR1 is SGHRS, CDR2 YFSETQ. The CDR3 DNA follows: TGCGCCAGCAGCTTCCCCGATAGCGGGAGGGCCTGGGATGAGCAGTTCTTC. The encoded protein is CASSFPDSGRAWDEQFF.